The 22 T cell receptor beta chains in this list originate from one sample, sequenced in a study of control samples from healthy donors and cancer patients. Assay used: immunoSEQ multiplex PCR; TCRdb lists only in-frame clones, some missing. The sample has about 89,000 clones, over 75% seen once. The source material was blood. The receptors derive from a woman in her thirties or forties in good health.

The J gene is TRBJ1-1, the V gene TRBV6-1; D is undetermined. The CDR3 is made up of 16 amino acids. V was trimmed by 3 bases and J by 3 bases, leaving 17 bases between them. Germline V lookup: CDR1 MNHNS, CDR2 SASEGT. CDR3 protein: CASSEPHASADTEAFF. The DNA for the CDR3 is TGTGCCAGCAGTGAGCCACACGCAAGTGCGGACACTGAAGCTTTCTTT.

The rearrangement joins TRBV19 to TRBJ1-5; 7 nucleotides agree with TRBD1. V lost 6 bases, J lost 4 bases, and 3 bases stayed unmatched. The germline V gene has CDR1 LNHDA and CDR2 SQIVND (reference sequence). The CDR3 is 13 amino acids. CDR3: CASSTQGNQPQHF. In DNA form, the CDR3 reads TGTGCCAGTAGCACACAGGGGAATCAGCCCCAGCATTTT.

V gene TRBV6-6 combines with J gene TRBJ1-1, with 9 bases fitting TRBD1. J gave up 5 bases and V 4 bases, and 8 bases lay outside the gene matches. Germline CDR1 and CDR2: MNHNY and SVGAGI (reference sequence). The CDR3 is 15 amino acids. This CDR3 reads CASSSPNRGRTEAFF. The DNA of the CDR3 is TGTGCCAGCAGTTCACCTAACAGGGGGCGAACTGAAGCTTTCTTT.

This sequence joins TRBV6-5 and TRBJ2-2; 7 bases are a match to TRBD1. Germline CDR1 and CDR2: MNHEY and SVGAGI. V trimming: 0 bases; J trimming: 0 bases; junction bases outside the gene matches: 1. The CDR3 has 16 residues. CDR3 amino acids: CASSYSQGANTGELFF. In DNA, the CDR3 is TGTGCCAGCAGTTACTCCCAGGGGGCGAACACCGGGGAGCTGTTTTTT.

V usage is TRBV19 and J usage is TRBJ2-2; 7 bases fit TRBD1. Germline V gene lookup returns CDR1 LNHDA and CDR2 SQIVND (reference sequence). The CDR3 is made up of 15 amino acids. V shed 5 bases, J shed 4 bases, and the junction held 7 bases outside the gene matches. CDR3 bases: TGTGCCAGTAGTGCCTACAGGGGTGGCACCGGGGAGCTGTTTTTT. Its translation is CASSAYRGGTGELFF.

The chain is built from TRBV29-1 and TRBJ2-5; D is ambiguous. Germline V gene lookup returns CDR1 SQVTM and CDR2 ANQGSEA. V was cut by 1 base and J by 1 base, with 7 bases left in between. The length of the CDR3 is 13 residues. In nucleotides, the CDR3 is TGCAGCGTTGAAGGGGGAACCCAAGAGACCCAGTACTTC. Translating gives CSVEGGTQETQYF.

This clone occurred once. The rearrangement uses TRBV19 and TRBJ2-4; no firm D call. This CDR3 has 15 residues. V shed 0 bases and J shed 2 bases, with 8 bases lying between them. The germline gives CDR1 LNHDA, CDR2 SQIVND (reference sequence). CDR3 sequence: CASSIDTLTKNIQYF. DNA for the CDR3: TGTGCCAGTAGTATAGACACACTCACCAAAAACATTCAGTACTTC.

The chain joins TRBV12-5 to TRBJ2-5, with D possibly being TRBD2 (6 bases). The CDR3 runs 17 residues. V lost 3 bases to trimming and J lost 0 bases, with 17 bases between them. Germline CDR1 is LGHNT and CDR2 is FRNRAP. The CDR3 DNA sequence: TGTGCTAGTGGTTTTCATCAGGGAAGCGGGTACCAAGAGACCCAGTACTTC. Translated: CASGFHQGSGYQETQYF.

The chain uses TRBV18 and TRBJ2-2; D ambiguous. Germline V gene lookup returns CDR1 KGHSH and CDR2 LQKENI. The CDR3 extends over 14 amino acids. V lost 1 base to trimming and J lost 4 bases, with 7 bases between them. Here the CDR3 DNA reads TGTGCCAGCTCACCACGGCAGGCCACCGGGGAGCTGTTTTTT. As protein: CASSPRQATGELFF.

The chain employs TRBV14 and TRBJ2-2, with a possible D match to TRBD1 (5 bases). V was shortened by 0 bases and J by 3 bases, with 8 bases between the two germline ends. This CDR3 contains 15 residues. Germline CDR1 reads SGHDN; CDR2 reads FVKESK. In nucleotides, the CDR3 is TGTGCCAGCAGCCAAGAATCAGGGTACACCGGGGAGCTGTTTTTT. This translates into CASSQESGYTGELFF.

The chain carries TRBV2 and TRBJ1-2; possible D gene TRBD1, 6 bases. Germline values: CDR1 SNHLY, CDR2 FYNNEI. The CDR3 totals 13 residues. V was clipped by 8 bases and J by 1 base, with 11 bases between them. CDR3 DNA sequence: TGTGCCAGCGGGGACACATATAACTATGGCTACACCTTC. It encodes CASGDTYNYGYTF.

The gene calls are TRBV4-1 and TRBJ2-6; D gene ambiguous. The CDR3 loop spans 15 amino acids. Between the trimmed V and J ends, which lost 3 bases and 0 bases, there was a span of 6 bases. In germline, CDR1 is MGHRA, CDR2 YSYEKL. The CDR3 sequence is CASSQDPSGANVLTF. The CDR3 nucleotides read TGCGCCAGCAGCCAGGACCCCTCTGGGGCCAACGTCCTGACTTTC.

The V and J genes are TRBV15 and TRBJ1-6, with a possible D match to TRBD1 (6 bases). The CDR3 runs 21 residues. Germline CDR1 and CDR2: LNHNV and YYDKDF (reference sequence). The ends were cut back, 3 bases at V and 1 base at J, with 25 bases in the middle. The CDR3 is CATSRGMVWGRNWSYNSPLHF. The CDR3 region has the DNA TGTGCCACCAGCAGGGGTATGGTCTGGGGGCGTAATTGGTCCTATAATTCACCCCTCCACTTT.

Comments on this clone: Other nucleotide sequences from this sample produce the same CDR3. The chain combines TRBV12-3 or TRBV12-4 with TRBJ2-3; no clear D gene. The V gene lost 3 bases and the J gene lost 6 bases, with 4 bases spanning the gap. The CDR3 has 11 amino acids. For the CDR3, the DNA is TGTGCCAGCAGTTTTGGGGATACGCAGTATTTT. Protein: CASSFGDTQYF.

V is TRBV5-4 and J is TRBJ2-3, with TRBD2 matching 15 bases. This CDR3 is built from 17 residues. V was pared by 4 bases and J by 2 bases, with 5 bases of the junction left unmatched. Germline assignment: CDR1 SGHNT and CDR2 YYREEE (reference sequence). CDR3 amino acids: CASSRTSGGAHTDTQYF. The CDR3 region has the DNA TGTGCCAGCAGCAGGACTAGCGGGGGGGCCCACACAGATACGCAGTATTTT. The full variable domain, rest sourced from reference TRBV5-4 and TRBJ2-3, is ETGVTQSPTHLIKTRGQQVTLRCSSQSGHNTVSWYQQALGQGPQFIFQYYREEENGRGNFPPRFSGLQFPNYSSELNVNALELDDSALYLCASSRTSGGAHTDTQYFGPGTRLTVL.

The rearrangement links TRBV3-1 (or the pseudogene TRBV3-2) to TRBJ2-3; D remains ambiguous. The CDR3 runs 12 residues. Trimming removed 3 bases at V and 2 bases at J, with 3 bases between. CDR1 and CDR2 (germline): LGHDT, YNNKEL (reference sequence). The CDR3 reads CASSHATDTQYF. The CDR3 nucleotides read TGTGCCAGCAGCCACGCCACAGATACGCAGTATTTT.

This clone came up many times. The rearrangement joins TRBV11-3 to TRBJ2-4; D is perhaps TRBD1 (5 bases). The CDR3 is 15 amino acids. Looked up from germline, CDR1 is SGHNT and CDR2 is YENEEA. Trimming removed 1 base at V and 3 bases at J, with 10 bases between. CDR3 sequence reads: CASSLARDLKNIQYF. The CDR3, as DNA: TGTGCCAGCAGCTTAGCCAGGGATCTCAAAAACATTCAGTACTTC.

Relative to its sample, this clone is medium-sized. The J gene is TRBJ1-2, the V gene TRBV7-2; TRBD1 is a possible D gene (6 bases). The CDR3 has 13 residues. Per germline, CDR1 SGHTA and CDR2 FQGNSA. The V end lost 5 bases, the J end lost 6 bases, and 13 bases lay between the germline ends. DNA for the CDR3: TGTGCCAGCAGCCCCTACAGGGCGAATGGCTACACCTTC. It yields the protein CASSPYRANGYTF.

The chain combines TRBV9 with TRBJ2-7; D gene unclear. The CDR3 is made up of 15 amino acids. V was shortened by 0 bases and J by 0 bases, with 10 bases between the two germline ends. The germline gives CDR1 SGDLS, CDR2 YYNGEE. This CDR3 reads CASSVGVKSSYEQYF. In nucleotides, the CDR3 is TGTGCCAGCAGCGTAGGAGTAAAAAGCTCCTACGAGCAGTACTTC.

The V gene is TRBV19, the J gene TRBJ1-3; 7 bases agree with TRBD1. V was pared by 6 bases and J by 2 bases, with 10 bases of the junction left unmatched. CDR3 length: 16 amino acids. CDR1 and CDR2 (germline): LNHDA, SQIVND (reference sequence). The chain's CDR3 is CASSTAVDRAGNTIYF. The CDR3 DNA sequence: TGTGCCAGTAGCACGGCCGTCGACAGGGCTGGAAACACCATATATTTT. Based on the CDR3 plus reference TRBV19 and TRBJ1-3, the full variable domain is DGGITQSPKYLFRKEGQNVTLSCEQNLNHDAMYWYRQDPGQGLRLIYYSQIVNDFQKGDIAEGYSVSREKKESFPLTVTSAQKNPTAFYLCASSTAVDRAGNTIYFGEGSWLTVV.

The chain combines TRBV3-1 (or the pseudogene TRBV3-2) with TRBJ2-7, with D tentatively TRBD1 or TRBD2 (8 bases each). The CDR3 extends over 18 amino acids. In germline, CDR1 is LGHDT, CDR2 YNNKEL (reference sequence). Trimming pared 3 bases from V and 2 bases from J, leaving 23 bases between. The CDR3 sequence is CASSQEDGGAGGPYEQYF. In DNA form, the CDR3 reads TGTGCCAGCAGCCAGGAAGACGGGGGGGCAGGGGGCCCCTACGAGCAGTACTTC.

With respect to this clone: Other DNA sequences from this sample encode an identical CDR3 as well. In DNA, the CDR3 is TGTGCCACCAGTGACTTGACAGGAAACTATGGCTACACCTTC. This codes for CATSDLTGNYGYTF. The rearrangement joins TRBV24-1 to TRBJ1-2; TRBD1 might be the D (6 bases). Germline CDR1 and CDR2: KGHDR and SFDVKD. CDR3 length: 14 amino acids. V was clipped by 4 bases and J by 2 bases, with 10 bases between them.